Presented here are 17 T cell receptor beta chains from one specimen sequenced in a study of blood T cell repertoires in COVID-19. Method: immunoSEQ multiplex PCR; TCRdb's copy keeps in-frame clones and lacks some. Counted here are around 200,000 clones, 83% occurring once; the ten biggest clones make up under 3%. Material: peripheral blood. The receptors derive from a man in his fifties with active or convalescent COVID-19.

This clone showed up just once. The CDR3 bases are TGTGCCAGCTTATTAGCAACCTGGGACACCGGGGAGCTGTTTTTT. Translating it yields CASLLATWDTGELFF. The rearrangement joins TRBV5-6 to TRBJ2-2, with D unclear. V gave up 7 bases and J gave up 3 bases, with 16 bases separating them. CDR3 size: 15 residues. Per the germline V gene, CDR1 is SGHDT and CDR2 is YYEEEE.

The rearrangement joins TRBV25-1 to TRBJ1-2, with TRBD1 matching 7 bases. Germline V gene lookup returns CDR1 MGHDK and CDR2 SYGVNS. The ends lost 4 bases at V and 3 bases at J; junction bases unmatched: 11. This CDR3 contains 16 residues. The CDR3 spells CASSGQGGDRDYGYTF. CDR3 DNA sequence: TGTGCCAGCAGTGGACAGGGCGGGGATCGCGACTATGGCTACACCTTC.

This sequence joins TRBV6-5 and TRBJ2-1; TRBD1 agrees at 7 bases. V was pared by 6 bases and J by 0 bases, with 5 bases of the junction left unmatched. The germline CDR1 and CDR2 sequences are MNHEY and SVGAGI. The CDR3 totals 15 residues. The CDR3, as DNA: TGTGCCAGCAGAGCAGACAGGGACTCCTACAATGAGCAGTTCTTC. Translating it yields CASRADRDSYNEQFF.

The V and J genes are TRBV30 and TRBJ2-7; 9 bases line up with TRBD2. Germline V CDR1 and CDR2: GTSNPN, SVGIG (reference sequence). The CDR3 contains 16 residues. After removal of 5 bases from V and 5 bases from J, the junction contained 16 bases not matched to a gene. CDR3 nucleotides: TGTGCCTGGGCCCGCGGCCAAGCGGGAGGTCTCGACGAGCAGTACTTC. It codes for CAWARGQAGGLDEQYF.

This chain joins TRBV10-3 and TRBJ1-2; a possible D gene is TRBD1 (6 bases). The CDR3 runs 13 residues. Per the germline V gene, CDR1 is ENHRY and CDR2 is SYGVKD. Trimming took off 3 bases at V and 8 bases at J, with 13 bases between the two ends. The CDR3 DNA sequence: TGTGCCATCAGTGATGGGACACGATGGGGCTACACCTTC. This gives the protein CAISDGTRWGYTF.

This chain uses TRBV13 with TRBJ2-2; D may be TRBD1 (6 bases). Germline values: CDR1 PRHDT, CDR2 FYEKMQ (reference sequence). V was trimmed by 2 bases and J by 7 bases, leaving 11 bases between them. The CDR3 covers 14 residues. CDR3 amino acids: CASSLMSGVGELFF. The CDR3 DNA reads as TGTGCCAGCAGCTTAATGTCAGGGGTCGGGGAGCTGTTTTTT.

The rearrangement joins TRBV9 to TRBJ1-4; TRBD1 is a possible D gene (6 bases). Trimming took 3 bases from V and 10 from J, leaving 22 bases between them. The CDR3 is 16 amino acids. Germline loops: CDR1 SGDLS, CDR2 YYNGEE. CDR3 sequence reads: CASSEDGQYPPRKLFF. In nucleotides, the CDR3 is TGTGCCAGCAGCGAAGACGGACAGTACCCCCCCAGAAAACTGTTTTTT.

This rearrangement joins TRBV5-1 to TRBJ2-7, with 7 bases lining up with TRBD1. CDR1 and CDR2 from the germline V gene are SGHRS and YFSETQ. The CDR3 length is 13 residues. The V segment lost 4 bases and the J segment 3 bases; nucleotides outside the gene matches: 4. The CDR3 here is CASSQTGFYEQYF. The CDR3 coding sequence is TGCGCCAGCAGCCAGACAGGGTTCTACGAGCAGTACTTC.

V usage is TRBV7-9 and J usage is TRBJ1-1; D is unclear. Germline values: CDR1 SEHNR, CDR2 FQNEAQ (reference sequence). V was trimmed by 0 bases and J by 1 base, leaving 9 bases between them. The length of the CDR3 is 15 residues. CDR3 loop: CASSLAAQRNTEAFF. The CDR3 coding sequence is TGTGCCAGCAGCTTAGCCGCACAGAGGAACACTGAAGCTTTCTTT.

The chain joins TRBV5-4 to TRBJ2-7, with 7 nucleotides matching TRBD2. This CDR3 contains 13 residues. Germline V gene data show CDR1 as SGHNT and CDR2 as YYREEE (reference sequence). After removal of 3 bases from V and 2 bases from J, the junction contained 2 bases not matched to a gene. CDR3: CASSSRGAYEQYF. The DNA of the CDR3 is TGTGCCAGCAGCTCCCGGGGGGCCTACGAGCAGTACTTC.

V and J are TRBV19 and TRBJ2-1; no clear D gene. Deletions cut 3 bases from V and 10 bases from J, with 13 bases between. Germline values: CDR1 LNHDA, CDR2 SQIVND (reference sequence). The CDR3 spans 13 residues. The CDR3 spells CASSISLGKEQFF. CDR3 DNA: TGTGCCAGTAGTATCTCTCTGGGCAAGGAGCAGTTCTTC.

This sequence joins TRBV4-1 and TRBJ1-5; 8 bases are a match to TRBD1. The CDR3 runs to 15 residues. V lost 4 bases, J lost 4 bases, and 6 bases stayed unmatched. Per germline, CDR1 MGHRA and CDR2 YSYEKL. The CDR3 is CASSRWTGPNQPQHF. Here the CDR3 DNA reads TGCGCCAGCAGCCGATGGACAGGGCCTAATCAGCCCCAGCATTTT.

The V call is TRBV28, the J call TRBJ2-5; 8 nucleotides line up with TRBD2. CDR3 length: 17 amino acids. CDR1 MDHEN and CDR2 SYDVKM come from the germline V gene. The trim removed 3 bases at V and 3 bases at J, leaving 12 bases unmatched. This CDR3 is CASSFELAGGREETQYF. CDR3 coding DNA: TGTGCCAGCAGTTTTGAGCTGGCGGGAGGAAGAGAAGAGACCCAGTACTTC. The complete variable domain, with remaining parts taken from reference TRBV28 and TRBJ2-5, reads DVKVTQSSRYLVKRTGEKVFLECVQDMDHENMFWYRQDPGLGLRLIYFSYDVKMKEKGDIPEGYSVSREKKERFSLILESASTNQTSMYLCASSFELAGGREETQYFGPGTRLLVL.

The chain couples TRBV7-9 to TRBJ2-2; 8 bases agree with TRBD1. There are 15 residues in the CDR3. Trimming at V came to 5 bases and at J to 4 bases, leaving 6 bases not matched to a gene. CDR1 is SEHNR, CDR2 FQNEAQ, per germline (reference sequence). The CDR3 region has the DNA TGTGCCAGCAGCCCACGGACAGGGATCACCGGGGAGCTGTTTTTT. This encodes CASSPRTGITGELFF.

The rearrangement links TRBV2 to TRBJ2-1; 8 positions match TRBD2. Looked up from germline, CDR1 is SNHLY and CDR2 is FYNNEI. The CDR3 totals 16 residues. V lost 6 bases to trimming and J lost 0 bases; unmatched junction nucleotides: 7. Written as DNA, the CDR3 is TGTGCCAGCAGACCTTTAGCGGGACTCTCCTACAATGAGCAGTTCTTC. Its protein is CASRPLAGLSYNEQFF.

This sequence joins TRBV2 and TRBJ1-3, with D unresolved. In germline, CDR1 is SNHLY, CDR2 FYNNEI. The CDR3 runs to 16 residues. V was shortened by 4 bases and J by 0 bases, with 13 bases between the two germline ends. CDR3 loop: CASSGALPSSGNTIYF. CDR3 in DNA: TGTGCCAGCAGTGGGGCCCTTCCGAGCTCTGGAAACACCATATATTTT.

The V gene is TRBV27, the J gene TRBJ2-5; TRBD1 aligns across 7 bases. This CDR3 is built from 15 residues. J was trimmed by 2 bases and V by 1 base; bases with no gene match: 4. Germline V gives CDR1 MNHEY, CDR2 SMNVEV (reference sequence). CDR3 sequence (DNA): TGTGCCAGCAGTTTATTGTCGGACAGGCAAGAGACCCAGTACTTC. This encodes CASSLLSDRQETQYF.